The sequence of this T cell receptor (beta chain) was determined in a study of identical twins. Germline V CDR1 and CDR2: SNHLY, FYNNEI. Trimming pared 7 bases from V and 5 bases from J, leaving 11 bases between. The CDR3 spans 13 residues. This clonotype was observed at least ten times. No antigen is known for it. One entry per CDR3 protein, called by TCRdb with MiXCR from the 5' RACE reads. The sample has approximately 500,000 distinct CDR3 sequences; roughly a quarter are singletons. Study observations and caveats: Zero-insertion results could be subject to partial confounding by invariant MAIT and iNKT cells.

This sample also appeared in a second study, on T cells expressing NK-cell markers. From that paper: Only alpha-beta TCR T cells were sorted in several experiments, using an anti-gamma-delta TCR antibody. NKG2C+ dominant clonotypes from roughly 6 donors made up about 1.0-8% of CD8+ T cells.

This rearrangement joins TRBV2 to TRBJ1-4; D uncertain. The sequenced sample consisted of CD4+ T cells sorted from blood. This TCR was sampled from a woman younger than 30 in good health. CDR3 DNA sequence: TGTGCCAGCACATGGTCGAGGAATGAAAAACTGTTTTTT. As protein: CASTWSRNEKLFF.